Shown below are 17 T cell receptor beta chains from a single sample sequenced in a study of cytomegalovirus exposure and HLA in healthy donors. Amplification used 60 Vbeta primers and 13 Jbeta primers. Sequencing used immunoSEQ multiplex PCR; TCRdb keeps in-frame clones, though not all of them. The table lists 100,000 to 150,000 clones, around four fifths of them singletons. Material: PBMCs. The receptors were gathered from a female donor in good health and CMV-seronegative.

This sequence joins TRBV6-4 and TRBJ2-3, with TRBD2 identical over 7 bases. With 6 bases clipped from V and 1 base from J, the junction kept 4 bases outside the gene matches. The CDR3 has 14 amino acids. The V gene's germline CDR1 is MRHNA and CDR2 SNTAGT. CDR3 DNA sequence: TGTGCCAGCAGGGACACTAGCGGCACAGATACGCAGTATTTT. Protein sequence: CASRDTSGTDTQYF.

The V gene is TRBV20-1, the J gene TRBJ2-7, with TRBD2 as a possible D gene (5 bases). Per germline, CDR1 DFQATT and CDR2 SNEGSKA (reference sequence). This CDR3 spans 11 amino acids. The V and J ends lost 6 bases and 4 bases respectively, with 10 bases between them. This CDR3 is CSALLAYEQYF. CDR3 sequence (DNA): TGCAGTGCCCTTCTAGCTTACGAGCAGTACTTC.

J is TRBJ1-5 and V is TRBV28; no clear D. There are 15 residues in the CDR3. CDR1 and CDR2 from the germline V gene are MDHEN and SYDVKM. Trimming removed 3 bases at V and 1 base at J, with 10 bases between. The CDR3 region is CASSFRGLSNQPQHF. The CDR3 nucleotides are TGTGCCAGCAGTTTCCGGGGTTTGAGCAATCAGCCCCAGCATTTT.

V and J are TRBV18 and TRBJ2-1; D is perhaps TRBD2 (5 bases). Trimming pared 0 bases from V and 0 bases from J, leaving 9 bases between. Germline CDR1 reads KGHSH; CDR2 reads LQKENI. The CDR3 loop spans 16 amino acids. The CDR3 DNA follows: TGTGCCAGCTCACCACCTGAGGGATACTCCTACAATGAGCAGTTCTTC. Translated: CASSPPEGYSYNEQFF.

This sequence joins TRBV2 and TRBJ1-5; TRBD1 might be the D (6 bases). CDR1 and CDR2 (germline): SNHLY, FYNNEI. The germline V and J ends were trimmed by 6 bases and 1 base, with 13 bases remaining between them. This CDR3 has 15 residues. The CDR3 DNA is TGTGCCAGCAGCCTAAGACAGGCGAGCAATCAGCCCCAGCATTTT. Translating gives CASSLRQASNQPQHF.

The chain joins TRBV6-1 to TRBJ1-4; D perhaps matches TRBD1 (5 bases). V gave up 2 bases and J gave up 8 bases, with 9 bases separating them. The CDR3 runs 13 residues. The germline gives CDR1 MNHNS, CDR2 SASEGT. The CDR3 sequence: CASSEQGGEKLFF. The DNA for the CDR3 is TGTGCCAGCAGTGAACAGGGAGGCGAAAAACTGTTTTTT.

The V and J genes are TRBV2 and TRBJ2-1, with D possibly being TRBD2 (6 bases). Germline assignment: CDR1 SNHLY and CDR2 FYNNEI. V was shortened by 1 base and J by 2 bases, with 9 bases between the two germline ends. This CDR3 has 15 residues. This chain's CDR3 is CASSEDSGAYNEQFF. CDR3 bases: TGTGCCAGCAGTGAAGATAGCGGTGCCTACAATGAGCAGTTCTTC. Based on the CDR3 plus reference TRBV2 and TRBJ2-1, the full variable domain is EPEVTQTPSHQVTQMGQEVILRCVPISNHLYFYWYRQILGQKVEFLVSFYNNEISEKSEIFDDQFSVERPDGSNFTLKIRSTKLEDSAMYFCASSEDSGAYNEQFFGPGTRLTVL.

The CDR3 reads CASSIGTLGNTIYF. In DNA, the CDR3 is TGTGCCAGTAGTATCGGGACACTAGGAAACACCATATATTTT. The V call is TRBV19, the J call TRBJ1-3, with D possibly TRBD1 on 6 matching bases. CDR3 length: 14 residues. Germline CDR1 is LNHDA and CDR2 is SQIVND (reference sequence). The V end lost 3 bases, the J end lost 4 bases, and 10 bases lay between the germline ends. Using reference TRBV19 and TRBJ1-3 for the parts outside the CDR3, the full variable domain is DGGITQSPKYLFRKEGQNVTLSCEQNLNHDAMYWYRQDPGQGLRLIYYSQIVNDFQKGDIAEGYSVSREKKESFPLTVTSAQKNPTAFYLCASSIGTLGNTIYFGEGSWLTVV.

The rearrangement links TRBV7-8 to TRBJ2-3; TRBD1 matches 7 bases. The CDR3 extends over 14 amino acids. Germline CDR1 is SGHVS and CDR2 is FQNEAQ. Trimming at V came to 6 bases and at J to 4 bases, leaving 7 bases not matched to a gene. CDR3 sequence: CASSPQGFADTQYF. The DNA of the CDR3 is TGTGCCAGCAGTCCACAGGGGTTCGCAGATACGCAGTATTTT.

The chain links TRBV5-1 to TRBJ2-7; perhaps TRBD1 as D (6 bases). The germline CDR1 and CDR2 sequences are SGHRS and YFSETQ. This CDR3 is built from 16 residues. Trimming left V 0 bases short and J 6 bases short, with 19 bases between. CDR3 region: CASSLEGVGNSGEQYF. CDR3 DNA sequence: TGCGCCAGCAGCTTGGAGGGGGTGGGCAATTCGGGCGAGCAGTACTTC.

The chain combines TRBV19 with TRBJ1-5; D uncertain. Trimming cost V 7 bases and J 2 bases, with 15 bases left between them. In germline, CDR1 is LNHDA, CDR2 SQIVND (reference sequence). The CDR3 covers 15 residues. CDR3 amino acids: CASMGRAWGNQPQHF. The CDR3, as DNA: TGTGCCAGTATGGGGAGGGCATGGGGCAATCAGCCCCAGCATTTT.

The gene calls are TRBV29-1 and TRBJ2-2; possibly TRBD2 for D (5 bases). Per the germline V gene, CDR1 is SQVTM and CDR2 is ANQGSEA. Trimming pared 7 bases from V and 7 bases from J, leaving 10 bases between. The CDR3 length is 11 residues. CDR3 amino acids: CSARVDGELFF. CDR3 bases: TGCAGCGCGCGGGTGGACGGGGAGCTGTTTTTT.

Concerning this clone: An end of the junction differs from the germline gene, which may be a read error. This chain uses TRBV29-1 with TRBJ1-5; 8 bases are shared with TRBD1. CDR1 and CDR2 from the germline V gene are SQVTM and ANQGSEA. The CDR3 runs 13 residues. The chain's CDR3 is CSVEETGDQPQHF. In DNA form, the CDR3 reads TGCAGCGTGGAAGAGACAGGGGATCAGCCCCAGCATTTT.

This chain joins TRBV9 and TRBJ2-2; 11 nucleotides agree with TRBD2. The V and J ends lost 0 bases and 4 bases, in that order; junction bases with no gene match: 8. Per germline, CDR1 SGDLS and CDR2 YYNGEE. This CDR3 is built from 18 residues. The CDR3 loop reads CASSVATGTSGRTGELFF. The DNA of the CDR3 is TGTGCCAGCAGCGTAGCAACCGGGACTAGCGGTCGCACCGGGGAGCTGTTTTTT.

The V gene is TRBV10-3, the J gene TRBJ2-2, with D unresolved. Trimming took off 11 bases at V and 5 bases at J, with 18 bases between the two ends. This CDR3 has 14 amino acids. From germline, CDR1 is ENHRY and CDR2 SYGVKD. DNA for the CDR3: TGTGCCTCATCTGGCGCGGCGCGGACCGGGGAGCTGTTTTTT. Protein product: CASSGAARTGELFF.

V gene TRBV2 combines with J gene TRBJ2-7, with D tentatively TRBD2 (7 bases). This CDR3 is 14 amino acids long. Trimming took off 4 bases at V and 4 bases at J, with 14 bases between the two ends. In germline, CDR1 is SNHLY, CDR2 FYNNEI. The CDR3: CASSGTRGEYEQYF. In nucleotides, the CDR3 is TGTGCCAGCAGTGGGACTAGGGGGGAATACGAGCAGTACTTC. The whole variable domain, filled in from reference TRBV2 and TRBJ2-7, reads EPEVTQTPSHQVTQMGQEVILRCVPISNHLYFYWYRQILGQKVEFLVSFYNNEISEKSEIFDDQFSVERPDGSNFTLKIRSTKLEDSAMYFCASSGTRGEYEQYFGPGTRLTVT.

The V gene is TRBV5-1, the J gene TRBJ2-3; TRBD2 might be the D (6 bases). The CDR3 length is 17 residues. The V and J ends lost 1 base and 6 bases respectively, with 21 bases between them. Germline V gene data show CDR1 as SGHRS and CDR2 as YFSETQ. The CDR3 nucleotides are TGCGCCAGCAGCTTGTTCAGGGAGGCTCAGTCGAGGGATACGCAGTATTTT. Amino acids: CASSLFREAQSRDTQYF.